This TCR beta chain came from a study of early T cells in non-severe SARS-CoV-2 infection. Each cDNA molecule carried a unique molecular identifier. One entry per CDR3 protein results from TCRdb running MiXCR on the 5' RACE reads. The sample has 75,000 to 100,000 distinct CDR3 sequences, around a sixth seen once. J was trimmed by 0 bases and V by 5 bases; bases with no gene match: 9. Germline CDR1 and CDR2: SGHVS and FNYEAQ. This CDR3 contains 16 residues. The clonotype originates from an adult who was a healthcare worker with PCR-confirmed SARS-CoV-2 infection or an uninfected control (not recorded which). Sequenced sample: whole blood. The rearrangement links TRBV7-6 to TRBJ1-1; 7 bases are shared with TRBD1. This chain's CDR3 is CASSQRQGDMNTEAFF. As DNA, the CDR3 is TGTGCCAGCAGCCAACGACAGGGTGACATGAACACTGAAGCTTTCTTT. The whole variable domain, remainder taken from reference TRBV7-6 and TRBJ1-1, is GAGVSQSPRYKVTKRGQDVALRCDPISGHVSLYWYRQALGQGPEFLTYFNYEAQQDKSGLPNDRFSAERPEGSISTLTIQRTEQRDSAMYRCASSQRQGDMNTEAFFGQGTRLTVV.